A single sample is the source of the 18 T cell receptor beta chains below, sequenced in a study of blood T cell repertoires in COVID-19. Method: immunoSEQ multiplex PCR; TCRdb's copy keeps in-frame clones and lacks some. In the table there are approximately 65,000 clones, approximately 95% of which are singletons. Sequenced: peripheral blood. The receptors shown here come from a man between 65 and 85 years old with active COVID-19.

The chain carries TRBV27 and TRBJ2-6; D is perhaps TRBD1 (5 bases). This CDR3 contains 15 residues. In germline, CDR1 is MNHEY, CDR2 SMNVEV (reference sequence). Trimming shortened V by 6 bases and J by 4 bases, and 13 bases separated the two germline ends. The DNA for the CDR3 is TGTGCCAGCAGGGGGCTAACTGCGGGGGCCAACGTCCTGACTTTC. Its protein product is CASRGLTAGANVLTF. Full variable domain (missing parts from reference TRBV27 and TRBJ2-6): EAQVTQNPRYLITVTGKKLTVTCSQNMNHEYMSWYRQDPGLGLRQIYYSMNVEVTDKGDVPEGYKVSRKEKRNFPLILESPSPNQTSLYFCASRGLTAGANVLTFGAGSRLTVL.

This chain links TRBV5-1 with TRBJ2-1; tentatively, D is TRBD2 (5 bases). Germline CDR1 reads SGHRS; CDR2 reads YFSETQ. CDR3 length equals 15 residues. Trimming stripped 3 bases from V and 0 bases from J, with 10 bases between. Here the CDR3 DNA reads TGCGCCAGCAGCTGGAGCGGAAGCTCCTACAATGAGCAGTTCTTC. This encodes CASSWSGSSYNEQFF.

This rearrangement joins TRBV7-8 to TRBJ2-2; 10 bases align to TRBD2. Germline V lookup: CDR1 SGHVS, CDR2 FQNEAQ. V lost 6 bases and J lost 5; bases outside the gene matches: 6. The CDR3 extends over 15 amino acids. CDR3 in DNA: TGTGCCAGCAGTCCTAGCGGGGGAGGGACCGGGGAGCTGTTTTTT. Protein product: CASSPSGGGTGELFF.

V usage is TRBV6-5 and J usage is TRBJ2-7, with a possible D match to TRBD2 (5 bases). CDR3 length equals 12 residues. Germline-derived CDR1 and CDR2 are MNHEY and SVGAGI. V gave up 6 bases and J gave up 6 bases, with 12 bases separating them. CDR3 in amino acids: CASSPGWAEQYF. In nucleotides, the CDR3 is TGTGCCAGCAGCCCGGGATGGGCCGAGCAGTACTTC.

The V call is TRBV24-1, the J call TRBJ1-5; 12 bases map to TRBD1. Germline lookup yields CDR1 KGHDR and CDR2 SFDVKD. This CDR3 is 13 amino acids long. Trimming at V came to 4 bases and at J to 15 bases, leaving 6 bases not matched to a gene. The CDR3 bases are TGTGCCACCAGTGACCGGGACAGGGGGCGCTGGCATTTT. The encoded protein is CATSDRDRGRWHF.

The rearrangement uses TRBV4-2 and TRBJ2-5; 9 bases fit TRBD1. The CDR3 runs to 15 residues. CDR1 and CDR2 (germline): LGHNA, YNFKEQ. Trimming took 5 bases from V and 5 from J; bases not matched to a gene: 9. The CDR3 sequence: CASSNDRGDRETQYF. The CDR3 nucleotides are TGTGCCAGCAGCAACGACAGGGGGGACCGGGAGACCCAGTACTTC.

This clone appeared a few times. The V call is TRBV2, the J call TRBJ2-1; TRBD2 is a possible D gene (5 bases). CDR1 SNHLY and CDR2 FYNNEI come from the germline V gene. The CDR3 length is 12 residues. V was cut by 6 bases and J by 10 bases, with 13 bases left in between. CDR3 in amino acids: CASREEAREQFF. The DNA for the CDR3 is TGTGCCAGCAGAGAGGAGGCTCGCGAGCAGTTCTTC. The full variable domain, with the rest looked up from reference TRBV2 and TRBJ2-1, is EPEVTQTPSHQVTQMGQEVILRCVPISNHLYFYWYRQILGQKVEFLVSFYNNEISEKSEIFDDQFSVERPDGSNFTLKIRSTKLEDSAMYFCASREEAREQFFGPGTRLTVL.

In its sample, this clone was seen once. This chain joins TRBV7-9 and TRBJ1-1, with TRBD1 matching over 8 bases. Germline V gives CDR1 SEHNR, CDR2 FQNEAQ (reference sequence). V was clipped by 5 bases and J by 4 bases; unmatched bases: 6. The CDR3 is 14 residues long. The CDR3 region has the DNA TGTGCCAGCAGCCGAGGGACAGGCACCACTGAAGCTTTCTTT. It translates to CASSRGTGTTEAFF.

The V gene is TRBV29-1, the J gene TRBJ1-2, with a possible D match to TRBD1 (5 bases). From germline, CDR1 is SQVTM and CDR2 ANQGSEA. The length of the CDR3 is 13 residues. Trimming took off 0 bases at V and 4 bases at J, with 9 bases between the two ends. CDR3 sequence reads: CSVEDSGGYGYTF. As DNA, the CDR3 is TGCAGCGTTGAAGATTCGGGGGGCTATGGCTACACCTTC. Full variable domain (remainder filled in from reference TRBV29-1 and TRBJ1-2): SAVISQKPSRDICQRGTSLTIQCQVDSQVTMMFWYRQQPGQSLTLIATANQGSEATYESGFVIDKFPISRPNLTFSTLTVSNMSPEDSSIYLCSVEDSGGYGYTFGSGTRLTVV.

In this sample, this clone turned up once. This chain joins TRBV19 and TRBJ1-4; 9 nucleotides match TRBD1. With V trimmed by 3 bases and J by 7 bases, 3 bases remained unmatched. The CDR3 runs 14 residues. Per germline, CDR1 LNHDA and CDR2 SQIVND (reference sequence). The CDR3 loop is CASSIRTGVEKLFF. The CDR3 region has the DNA TGTGCCAGTAGTATCCGGACAGGGGTTGAAAAACTGTTTTTT. Based on the CDR3 plus reference TRBV19 and TRBJ1-4, the full variable domain is DGGITQSPKYLFRKEGQNVTLSCEQNLNHDAMYWYRQDPGQGLRLIYYSQIVNDFQKGDIAEGYSVSREKKESFPLTVTSAQKNPTAFYLCASSIRTGVEKLFFGSGTQLSVL.

This clone showed up just once. The chain employs TRBV2 and TRBJ1-5; D is perhaps TRBD1 (5 bases). The CDR3 spans 15 residues. Trimming shortened V by 3 bases and J by 6 bases, and 15 bases separated the two germline ends. Germline CDR1 SNHLY, CDR2 FYNNEI. CDR3 amino acids: CASSDEGRYGQPQHF. CDR3 coding DNA: TGTGCCAGCAGTGACGAGGGGAGGTATGGTCAGCCCCAGCATTTT.

This clone was seen once. The chain recombines TRBV19 with TRBJ1-5, with 9 bases lining up with TRBD1. Germline CDR1 is LNHDA and CDR2 is SQIVND (reference sequence). V lost 2 bases and J lost 6; bases outside the gene matches: 5. The CDR3 sequence is 15 residues long. The chain's CDR3 is CASSITQGAIQPQHF. In nucleotides, the CDR3 is TGTGCCAGTAGTATAACACAGGGGGCCATTCAGCCCCAGCATTTT.

The chain is built from TRBV7-9 and TRBJ2-5; 7 bases are shared with TRBD1. The V segment lost 5 bases and the J segment 5 bases; nucleotides outside the gene matches: 5. The CDR3 length is 13 residues. The V gene's germline CDR1 is SEHNR and CDR2 FQNEAQ (reference sequence). The CDR3 DNA follows: TGTGCCAGCAGCGCCCGACAGGGTGAGACCCAGTACTTC. Its translation: CASSARQGETQYF. Complete variable domain (other parts from reference TRBV7-9 and TRBJ2-5): DTGVSQNPRHKITKRGQNVTFRCDPISEHNRLYWYRQTLGQGPEFLTYFQNEAQLEKSRLLSDRFSAERPKGSFSTLEIQRTEQGDSAMYLCASSARQGETQYFGPGTRLLVL.

The chain couples TRBV6-5 to TRBJ1-1; D uncertain. Germline values: CDR1 MNHEY, CDR2 SVGAGI. The CDR3 is made up of 11 amino acids. V lost 6 bases, J lost 6 bases, and 8 bases lay in between. The CDR3 reads CASSGGAEAFF. The CDR3 DNA is TGTGCCAGCAGCGGAGGCGCTGAAGCTTTCTTT.

This sequence joins TRBV2 and TRBJ1-1; TRBD1 matches at 7 bases. With V trimmed by 7 bases and J by 4 bases, 12 bases remained unmatched. Per germline, CDR1 SNHLY and CDR2 FYNNEI. This CDR3 comprises 15 residues. Written as DNA, the CDR3 is TGTGCCAGCATCAAGGAGGGGGCAGGGGGCACTGAAGCTTTCTTT. Protein: CASIKEGAGGTEAFF.

The chain recombines TRBV6-5 with TRBJ2-5; 8 bases match TRBD2. From germline, CDR1 is MNHEY and CDR2 SVGAGI. CDR3 length equals 12 residues. The trim removed 6 bases at V and 5 bases at J, leaving 2 bases unmatched. CDR3 sequence: CASRGLEETQYF. CDR3 nucleotides: TGTGCCAGCAGGGGACTAGAGGAGACCCAGTACTTC.

The chain has TRBV9 and TRBJ2-5, with TRBD1 identical over 7 bases. V shed 4 bases, J shed 2 bases, and the junction held 5 bases outside the gene matches. Germline lookup yields CDR1 SGDLS and CDR2 YYNGEE. CDR3 size: 14 residues. In DNA, the CDR3 is TGTGCCAGCAGCCTCCGACAGGGACAAGAGACCCAGTACTTC. It yields the protein CASSLRQGQETQYF.

The gene calls are TRBV7-9 and TRBJ1-2, with D possibly matching TRBD1 (6 bases). The germline V gene has CDR1 SEHNR and CDR2 FQNEAQ (reference sequence). The V end lost 5 bases, the J end lost 4 bases, and 14 bases lay between the germline ends. This CDR3 has 14 residues. In nucleotides, the CDR3 is TGTGCCAGCAGCCTGGACAGCAACCCCTATGGCTACACCTTC. It encodes CASSLDSNPYGYTF.